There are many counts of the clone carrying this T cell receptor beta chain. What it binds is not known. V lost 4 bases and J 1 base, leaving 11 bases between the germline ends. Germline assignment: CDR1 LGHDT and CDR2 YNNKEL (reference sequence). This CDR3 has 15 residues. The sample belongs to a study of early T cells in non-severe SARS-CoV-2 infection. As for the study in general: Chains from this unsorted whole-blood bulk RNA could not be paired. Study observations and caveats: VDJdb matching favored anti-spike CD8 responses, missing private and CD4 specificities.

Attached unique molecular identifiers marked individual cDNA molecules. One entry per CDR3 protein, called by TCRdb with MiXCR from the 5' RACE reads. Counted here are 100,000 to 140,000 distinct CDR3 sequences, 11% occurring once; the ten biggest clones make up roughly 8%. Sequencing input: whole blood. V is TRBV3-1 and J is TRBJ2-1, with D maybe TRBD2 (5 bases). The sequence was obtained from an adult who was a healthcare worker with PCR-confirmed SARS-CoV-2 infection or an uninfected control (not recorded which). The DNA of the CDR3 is TGTGCCAGCAGCCGCGGAGGAGCTTCCTACAATGAGCAGTTCTTC. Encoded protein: CASSRGGASYNEQFF.